This T cell receptor (beta chain) emerged from a study of blood T cell repertoires in COVID-19. The data were produced by immunoSEQ multiplex PCR, yet TCRdb's version contains in-frame clones alone and is incomplete. The table records 200,000 to 250,000 clones, just over 90% of them present only once. Participants were aged about 18 to 100 years from around 24 US areas. Participants' own reports of clinical history determined their cohort assignment. Two negative PCRs, clearance, or symptom resolution had been documented for recovered Cohort 3 donors. Trimming removed 1 base from V and 4 bases from J, with 13 bases in between. Germline V gene sequence: CDR1 LGHNA, CDR2 YNFKEQ. This CDR3 spans 15 amino acids.

The chain combines TRBV4-2 with TRBJ1-1; TRBD1 is a possible D gene (5 bases). This TCR came from a woman aged 18-29 years who had recovered from COVID-19. The sequenced sample consisted of PBMCs or T cells enriched from blood (not recorded which). The CDR3 coding sequence is TGTGCCAGCAGCCAAGTATCGGGGGAGGTCACTGAAGCTTTCTTT. Amino acids: CASSQVSGEVTEAFF.